This TCR beta chain emerged from a study of T cells in Graves' hyperthyroidism and ophthalmopathy (dated by TCRdb to 2018 to 2020). The study in broad terms: Peripheral blood samples were taken at initial diagnosis, before any treatment was given. To identify TCR V-J signatures that set the groups apart, the researchers used a discovery cohort of about a hundred patients, made up of under 45 with Graves' ophthalmopathy and some 60 with stable Graves' hyperthyroidism. An independent validation cohort of 18 to 20 hyperthyroidism patients and approximately 17 patients who later progressed to ophthalmopathy tested prospective prediction of ophthalmopathy. The 100 discovery patients were divided at random into training and test sets in a 7:3 ratio. In more than 5 Graves' hyperthyroidism patients, the study also compared T-cell repertoires from thyroid tissue with T-cell repertoires from blood. Once sampling was done, hyperthyroidism patients were given methimazole at a starting dose of 30 mg daily, whereas ophthalmopathy patients were given high-dose intravenous methylprednisolone. According to the paper, TCR Vbeta CDR3 sequencing was carried out on more than 120 peripheral blood samples, which came from 40 to 45 ophthalmopathy, fewer than 80 hyperthyroidism and around 17 progressor patients. Overall study results and their limits: Most expanded thyroid clonotypes (frequency above 0.001) were also detected in blood, a finding suggesting that blood repertoires may reflect thyroid immune responses. A model built on a 13 V-J signature distinguished ophthalmopathy from stable hyperthyroidism, reaching about 88% sensitivity and 81.08% specificity in cross-validation and 80%/75% in testing. No statistical method was used to fix the sample size in advance, and group allocation was not hidden from the investigators. In validation, progression to ophthalmopathy was predicted by the model with about 70% sensitivity and roughly 72% specificity, a median of approximately 6.5 months before onset.

The TCR beta CDR3 regions were amplified from RNA transcripts. For the first round of RT-PCR on the TCR CDR3, the HTBI primer set was used together with the Qiagen OneStep RT-PCR kit. Libraries were constructed in a second round of multiplex PCR, after which size selection and purification were performed. Paired-end sequencing of the libraries was performed with 100 bp reads on an Illumina HiSeq2000. As for the original processing: SOAPnuke was used to process the raw data, throwing out any read that contained adapters or uncalled bases, had a mean Phred below 15, or lacked an exact constant-primer or identifier match. COPE v1.2.5 was used to merge the high-quality paired reads, and each unique nucleotide sequence was defined as a clonotype. MiTCR v1.1 was used to align clonotypes to the IMGT TRBV, TRBD and TRBJ reference segments. The analysis included only V-J combinations with a frequency above 0.0001, which together covered around 99% of the repertoires. The TCS score was defined as the ratio of F50 (clonal expansion) to E x V (chaos), calculated using BLOSUM62-based TCRdist between CDR3 peptides within each V-J. Welch's t-statistics and random forest reduced roughly 530 V-J features to some 14, which were used in a naive Bayes classifier (R e1071). TCRdb applied fastp at Q25 and MiXCR to the public reads, then kept only in-frame beta chains. One record per CDR3 amino acid sequence lists the most common genes and DNA. What appears here as the V and J calls and clone size reflects TCRdb's work, not the paper's. For this sample there are roughly 700,000 distinct CDR3 sequences; roughly 17% appear just once. The top ten hold 15% to 19% of the sample.

Graves' hyperthyroidism was defined as stable when no progression to ophthalmopathy occurred over 18 months of follow-up. Hyperthyroidism patients were aged 18 to 65 years and newly diagnosed, with disease duration of less than 2 months. Exclusion was applied to patients with uncontrolled infections, other autoimmune diseases, pregnancy or lactation. Diagnoses were based on clinical symptoms, serum thyroxine and TRAb, thyroid ultrasound and orbital computed tomography. Ficoll-Paque density gradient centrifugation was used to isolate PBMCs from approximately 10 ml of fresh peripheral blood. Total RNA was extracted using Trizol reagent, and RNA quality was assessed on an Agilent 2100 Bioanalyzer. Turning to this clonotype: The target of this receptor is not known. A read error may account for a junction end that differs from germline.

This TCR was sampled from a man in his fifties with Graves' hyperthyroidism. The specimen sequenced was blood.

The DNA reads TGTGCCAGCAGTTTGGGGGGGATCGATGGGGACTATGGCCACACCTTC. This yields the protein CASSLGGIDGDYGHTF. The rearranged chain carries TRBV27 and TRBJ1-2; the D gene is perhaps TRBD1, on 5 matching bases. CDR1 and CDR2 are read off the germline V gene (reference sequence) as MNHEY and SMNVEV. From its cysteine to its phenylalanine, the CDR3 spans 16 amino acids. Only the CDR3 region is kept as DNA, spanning 48 bases read in frame from base 1.